This TCR beta chain was sequenced in a study of blood T cell repertoires in COVID-19. Study details: The United States, Italy and Spain supplied acute and convalescent COVID-19 samples. T cells, B-cell-depleted T cells, or PBMCs supplied cDNA or gDNA.

As processed by the authors: How many nucleated cells were present was estimated from reference gene primer amplification. Clones were read by immunoSEQ multiplex PCR, and TCRdb kept only the in-frame ones, dropping some. V and J calls and clone size are as listed in that table; D and trimming were resolved from the DNA. The data show 60,000 to 70,000 clones, about three quarters seen once. Trimming removed 5 bases at V and 4 bases at J, with 12 bases between. This CDR3 comprises 13 residues. Germline CDR1 is MNHEY and CDR2 is SVGAGI. This clone was seen many times. The sequence was obtained from a man older than 75 with acute or convalescent COVID-19. Sequenced material: peripheral blood. The chain recombines TRBV6-5 with TRBJ2-7; D perhaps matches TRBD1 (6 bases). The CDR3 bases are TGTGCCAGCAGTCAGGACAGCCCGTACGAGCAGTACTTC. Translation: CASSQDSPYEQYF.